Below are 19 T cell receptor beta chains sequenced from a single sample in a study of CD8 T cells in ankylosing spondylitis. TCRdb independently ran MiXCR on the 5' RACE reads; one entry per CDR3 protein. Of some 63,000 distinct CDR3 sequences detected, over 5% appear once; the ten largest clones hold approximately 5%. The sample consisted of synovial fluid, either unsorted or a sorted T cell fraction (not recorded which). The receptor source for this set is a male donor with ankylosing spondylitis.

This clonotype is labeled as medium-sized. The CDR3 sequence: CASSVRAGEAYEQYF. CDR3 coding DNA: TGTGCCAGCAGCGTTAGGGCAGGGGAAGCCTACGAGCAGTACTTC. This chain joins TRBV9 and TRBJ2-7; tentatively, D is TRBD1 (6 bases). The CDR3 loop spans 15 amino acids. V was cut by 2 bases and J by 2 bases, with 14 bases left in between. The germline V gene encodes CDR1 SGDLS and CDR2 YYNGEE.

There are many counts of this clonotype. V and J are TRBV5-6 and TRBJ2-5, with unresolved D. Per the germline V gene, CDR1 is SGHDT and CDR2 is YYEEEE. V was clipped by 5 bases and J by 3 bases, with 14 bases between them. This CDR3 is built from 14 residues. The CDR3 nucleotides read TGTGCCAGCAGTCCTTACCGGCTAGAAGAGACCCAGTACTTC. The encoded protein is CASSPYRLEETQYF.

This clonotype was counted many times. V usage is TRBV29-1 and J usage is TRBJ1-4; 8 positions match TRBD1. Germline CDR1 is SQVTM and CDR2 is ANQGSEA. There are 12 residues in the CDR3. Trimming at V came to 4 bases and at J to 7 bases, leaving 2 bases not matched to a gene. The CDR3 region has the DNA TGCAGCGTTGGGACAGGGTTTGAAAAACTGTTTTTT. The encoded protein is CSVGTGFEKLFF. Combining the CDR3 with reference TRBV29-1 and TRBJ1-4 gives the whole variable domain SAVISQKPSRDICQRGTSLTIQCQVDSQVTMMFWYRQQPGQSLTLIATANQGSEATYESGFVIDKFPISRPNLTFSTLTVSNMSPEDSSIYLCSVGTGFEKLFFGSGTQLSVL.

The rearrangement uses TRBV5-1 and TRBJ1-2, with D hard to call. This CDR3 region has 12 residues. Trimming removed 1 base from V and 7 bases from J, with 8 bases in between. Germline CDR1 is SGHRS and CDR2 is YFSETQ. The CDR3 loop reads CASSLPGSGYTF. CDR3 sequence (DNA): TGCGCCAGCAGCTTGCCGGGTTCTGGCTACACCTTC.

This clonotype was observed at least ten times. The CDR3 sequence is CASSPGQHSGANVLTF. The CDR3 nucleotides are TGTGCCAGCAGCCCGGGACAGCACTCTGGGGCCAACGTCCTGACTTTC. The chain couples TRBV12-3 or TRBV12-4 to TRBJ2-6, with TRBD1 identical over 7 bases. The CDR3 runs 16 residues. V lost 6 bases to trimming and J lost 0 bases; unmatched junction nucleotides: 5.

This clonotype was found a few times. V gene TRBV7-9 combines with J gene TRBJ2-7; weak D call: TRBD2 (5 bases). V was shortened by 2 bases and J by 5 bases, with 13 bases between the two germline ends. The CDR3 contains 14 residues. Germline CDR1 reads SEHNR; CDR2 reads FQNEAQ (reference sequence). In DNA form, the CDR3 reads TGTGCCAGCAGCTTAATGTTCGAGGGCCACGAGCAGTACTTC. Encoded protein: CASSLMFEGHEQYF.

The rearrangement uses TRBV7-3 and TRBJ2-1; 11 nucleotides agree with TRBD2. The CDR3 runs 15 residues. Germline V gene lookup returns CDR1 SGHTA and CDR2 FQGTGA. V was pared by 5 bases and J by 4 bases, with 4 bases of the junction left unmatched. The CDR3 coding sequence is TGTGCCAGCAGCGCCAGACTAGCGGGGTACAATGAGCAGTTCTTC. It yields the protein CASSARLAGYNEQFF.

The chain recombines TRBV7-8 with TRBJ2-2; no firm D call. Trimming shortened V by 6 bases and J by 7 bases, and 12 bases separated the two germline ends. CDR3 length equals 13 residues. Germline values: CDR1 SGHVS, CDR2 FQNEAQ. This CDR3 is CASRPQPVGELFF. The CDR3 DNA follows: TGTGCCAGCAGACCCCAGCCGGTCGGGGAGCTGTTTTTT. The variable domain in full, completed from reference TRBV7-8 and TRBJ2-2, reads GAGVSQSPRYKVAKRGQDVALRCDPISGHVSLFWYQQALGQGPEFLTYFQNEAQLDKSGLPSDRFFAERPEGSVSTLKIQRTQQEDSAVYLCASRPQPVGELFFGEGSRLTVL.

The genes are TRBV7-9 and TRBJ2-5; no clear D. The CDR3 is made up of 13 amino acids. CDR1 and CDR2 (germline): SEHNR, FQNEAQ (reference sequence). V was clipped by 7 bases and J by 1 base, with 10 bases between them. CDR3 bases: TGTGCCAGCAAATCAGCTAGCCAAGAGACCCAGTACTTC. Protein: CASKSASQETQYF.

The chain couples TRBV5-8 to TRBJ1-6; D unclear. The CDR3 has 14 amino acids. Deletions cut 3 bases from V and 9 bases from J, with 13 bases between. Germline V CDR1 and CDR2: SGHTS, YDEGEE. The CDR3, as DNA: TGTGCCAGCAGCTCGGCGGTTTCGGGTTCACCCCTCCACTTT. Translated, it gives CASSSAVSGSPLHF.

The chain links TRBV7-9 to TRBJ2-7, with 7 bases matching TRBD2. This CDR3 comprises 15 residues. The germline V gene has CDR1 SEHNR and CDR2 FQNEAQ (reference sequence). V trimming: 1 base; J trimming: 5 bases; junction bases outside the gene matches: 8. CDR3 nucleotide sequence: TGTGCCAGCAGCTTAGTAGCGGGTGTGAGACACGAGCAGTACTTC. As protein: CASSLVAGVRHEQYF.

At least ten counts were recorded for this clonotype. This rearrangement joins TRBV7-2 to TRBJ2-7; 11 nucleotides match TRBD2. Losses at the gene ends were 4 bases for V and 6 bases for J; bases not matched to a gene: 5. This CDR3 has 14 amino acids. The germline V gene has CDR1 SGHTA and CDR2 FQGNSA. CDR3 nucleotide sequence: TGTGCCAGCAGCTCACGGACTAGCGGGTCCGAGCAGTACTTC. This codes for CASSSRTSGSEQYF. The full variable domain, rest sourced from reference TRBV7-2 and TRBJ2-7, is GAGVSQSPSNKVTEKGKDVELRCDPISGHTALYWYRQSLGQGLEFLIYFQGNSAPDKSGLPSDRFSAERTGGSVSTLTIQRTQQEDSAVYLCASSSRTSGSEQYFGPGTRLTVT.

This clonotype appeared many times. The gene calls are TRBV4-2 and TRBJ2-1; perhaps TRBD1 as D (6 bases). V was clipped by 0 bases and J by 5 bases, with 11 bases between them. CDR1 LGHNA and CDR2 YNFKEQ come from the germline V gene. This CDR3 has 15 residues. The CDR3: CASSQDTGKHNEQFF. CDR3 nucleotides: TGTGCCAGCAGCCAAGACACAGGGAAACACAATGAGCAGTTCTTC.

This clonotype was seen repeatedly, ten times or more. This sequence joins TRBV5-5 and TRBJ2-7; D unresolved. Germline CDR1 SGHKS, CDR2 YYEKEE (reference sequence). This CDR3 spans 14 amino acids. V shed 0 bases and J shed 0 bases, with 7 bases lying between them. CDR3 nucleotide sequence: TGTGCCAGCAGCTTGGTTGGCGGCTCCTACGAGCAGTACTTC. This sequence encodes CASSLVGGSYEQYF.

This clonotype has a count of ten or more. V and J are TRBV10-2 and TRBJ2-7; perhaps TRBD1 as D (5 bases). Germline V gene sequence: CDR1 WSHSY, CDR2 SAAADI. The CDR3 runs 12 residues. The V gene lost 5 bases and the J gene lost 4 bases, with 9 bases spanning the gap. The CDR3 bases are TGCGCCAGCAGTTCGACAGAGTACGAGCAGTACTTC. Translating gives CASSSTEYEQYF.

CDR3 in DNA: TGTGCCTGGGATAGGGGTGGCAATCAGCCCCAGCATTTT. It specifies CAWDRGGNQPQHF. The V gene is TRBV30, the J gene TRBJ1-5, with D maybe TRBD1 (5 bases). Looked up from germline, CDR1 is GTSNPN and CDR2 is SVGIG (reference sequence). This CDR3 spans 13 amino acids. Trimming cost V 5 bases and J 2 bases, with 10 bases left between them.

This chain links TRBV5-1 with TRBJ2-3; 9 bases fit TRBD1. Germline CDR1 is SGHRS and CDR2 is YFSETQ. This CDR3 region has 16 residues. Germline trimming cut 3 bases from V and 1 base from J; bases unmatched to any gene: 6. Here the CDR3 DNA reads TGCGCCAGCAGCTCACGGACAGGGGCGGGCACAGATACGCAGTATTTT. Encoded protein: CASSSRTGAGTDTQYF.

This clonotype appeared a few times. The CDR3 spells CASRSGTGEAETQYF. CDR3 sequence (DNA): TGTGCCAGCAGGTCCGGGACAGGGGAAGCAGAGACCCAGTACTTC. The chain uses TRBV6-1 and TRBJ2-5; 10 positions agree with TRBD1. V was pared by 6 bases and J by 4 bases, with 8 bases of the junction left unmatched. Germline CDR1 reads MNHNS; CDR2 reads SASEGT. The CDR3 covers 15 residues.

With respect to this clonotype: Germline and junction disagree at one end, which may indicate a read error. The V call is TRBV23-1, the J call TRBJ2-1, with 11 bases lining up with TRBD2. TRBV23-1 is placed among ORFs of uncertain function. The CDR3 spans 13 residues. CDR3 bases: TGCGCCAGCAGTCCCATCACTAGCGGGAGTCCTCCCTTC. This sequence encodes CASSPITSGSPPF.